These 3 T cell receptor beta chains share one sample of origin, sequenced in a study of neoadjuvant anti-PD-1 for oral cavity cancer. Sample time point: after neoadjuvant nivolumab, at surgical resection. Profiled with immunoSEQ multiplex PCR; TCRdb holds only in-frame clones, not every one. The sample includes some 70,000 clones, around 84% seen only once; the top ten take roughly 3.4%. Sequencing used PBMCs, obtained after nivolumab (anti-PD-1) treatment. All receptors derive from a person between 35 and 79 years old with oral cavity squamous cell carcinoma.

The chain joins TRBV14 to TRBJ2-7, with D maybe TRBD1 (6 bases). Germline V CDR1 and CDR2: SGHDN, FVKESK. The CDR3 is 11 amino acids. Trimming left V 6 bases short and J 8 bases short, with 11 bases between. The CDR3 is CASSVQGQQYF. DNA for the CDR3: TGTGCCAGCAGTGTACAGGGCCAGCAGTACTTC.

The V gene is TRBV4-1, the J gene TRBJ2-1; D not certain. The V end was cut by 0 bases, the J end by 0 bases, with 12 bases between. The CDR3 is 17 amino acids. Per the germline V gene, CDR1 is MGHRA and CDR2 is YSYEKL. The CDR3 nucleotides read TGCGCCAGCAGCCAAGATCTGACTTATAGCTCCTACAATGAGCAGTTCTTC. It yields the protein CASSQDLTYSSYNEQFF.

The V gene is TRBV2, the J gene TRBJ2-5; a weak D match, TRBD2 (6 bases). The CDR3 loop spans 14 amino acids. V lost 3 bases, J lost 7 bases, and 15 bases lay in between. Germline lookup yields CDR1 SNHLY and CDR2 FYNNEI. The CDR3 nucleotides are TGTGCCAGCAGTGACAACCGAGCCGGGGGGACCCAGTACTTC. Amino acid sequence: CASSDNRAGGTQYF. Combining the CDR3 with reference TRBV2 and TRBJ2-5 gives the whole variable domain EPEVTQTPSHQVTQMGQEVILRCVPISNHLYFYWYRQILGQKVEFLVSFYNNEISEKSEIFDDQFSVERPDGSNFTLKIRSTKLEDSAMYFCASSDNRAGGTQYFGPGTRLLVL.